The rows below give T cell receptor beta chains drawn from one sample of a study of cytomegalovirus exposure and HLA in healthy donors. Using immunoSEQ multiplex PCR, the repertoire was profiled, and TCRdb retains in-frame clones only, with some absent. Its table lists 35,000 or so clones. Sequences were obtained from PBMCs. These receptor sequences come from a man aged 35 to 55 in good health and CMV-seropositive. CDR3s include the opening cysteine and the closing phenylalanine or tryptophan.

cdr3_length	j_call	v_call	cdr3_aa
16	TRBJ1-5	TRBV19	CASSTGTGIGNQPQHF
15	TRBJ1-1	TRBV2	CASSEERGMNTEAFF
15	TRBJ2-5	TRBV11-2	CASSFQGDREGEQYF
13	TRBJ1-2	TRBV4-1	CASSQGQATGYTF
15	TRBJ2-1	TRBV11-2	CASSTGLAEYNEQFF
15	TRBJ2-7	TRBV12-5	CASGFGTSGSYEQYF
13	TRBJ1-5	TRBV6-6	CASRDSYNQPQHF
16	TRBJ2-7	TRBV5-1	CASSQLATVGGYEQYF
14	TRBJ2-1	TRBV30	CAWRRGSGYNEQFF
13	TRBJ1-1	TRBV6-1	CASSQTGTTEAFF
15	TRBJ2-1	TRBV14	CASSPGTTRNNEQFF
14	TRBJ2-3	TRBV5-1	CASSRGASTDTQYF
17	.	TRBV5-1	CASSFRVKDFSSYEQYF
19	TRBJ2-2	TRBV7-9	CASSSRSWLAGEKSGELFF
11	TRBJ2-5	TRBV5-4	CASSFLETQYF
14	TRBJ2-2	TRBV7-6	CASSFDHRAGELFF
12	TRBJ1-5	TRBV2	CASSVGDRSEHF
14	TRBJ2-4	TRBV19	CASQDGQGGDIQYF
14	TRBJ1-1	TRBV5-1	CASSLSPSGTEAFF
17	TRBJ2-7	TRBV7-8	CASSLAWASGPAYEQYF
14	TRBJ1-5	TRBV28	CASRGGQSNQPQHF
12	TRBJ1-5	TRBV10-3	CATSTPNQPQHF
16	TRBJ1-4	TRBV13	CASSLGDTTTNEKLFF
16	TRBJ2-4	TRBV4-1	CASSQAPSPTPNIQYF
12	TRBJ1-1	TRBV30	CACPKSGTAAFF
15	TRBJ2-7	TRBV7-9	CASSWTGTGRYEQYF
15	TRBJ1-2	TRBV7-8	CASSLDGGPRYGYTF
16	.	TRBV11-2	CASSLGRPGLAVEQYF
13	TRBJ1-2	TRBV7-2	CASNLPGGYGYTF
15	.	TRBV5-1	CASSLGLGGTYEQYF
14	TRBJ1-3	TRBV27	CASSVGGAGNTIYF
18	TRBJ2-3	TRBV28	CASSSHFLLAGSTDTQYF
12	TRBJ2-7	TRBV7-2	CASSLDRGEQYF
11	TRBJ2-5	TRBV30	CAWTGGETQYF
12	TRBJ2-7	TRBV9	CASRRGLREQYF